The 21 T cell receptor beta chains below all came from one sample that was sequenced in a study of CD8 T cells in Susac syndrome. The authors reverse transcribed roughly 0.5 to 1 ug RNA with random hexamers. TCRdb reprocessed the immunoSEQ multiplex PCR reads with MiXCR, giving one entry per CDR3 protein. The sample contains 130,000 to 150,000 distinct CDR3 sequences, 85% to 95% of which appear only once. The specimen sequenced was CD8+ T cells from PBMCs. All receptors come from a human donor in good health.

The rearrangement links TRBV4-3 to TRBJ1-5; tentative D call: TRBD1 (5 bases). Trimming removed 2 bases from V and 8 bases from J, with 16 bases in between. Germline CDR1 and CDR2: LGHNA and YSLEER. The CDR3 loop spans 15 amino acids. CDR3: CASSQRDASGEPQHF. In nucleotides, the CDR3 is TGCGCCAGCAGCCAAAGGGACGCCAGTGGGGAGCCCCAGCATTTT.

The chain recombines TRBV19 with TRBJ1-2; 7 bases map to TRBD1. Germline V gene sequence: CDR1 LNHDA, CDR2 SQIVND (reference sequence). Trimming removed 3 bases from V and 3 bases from J; junction bases left unmatched: 4. The CDR3 extends over 14 amino acids. The CDR3 loop reads CASSIGTDYYGYTF. For the CDR3, the DNA is TGTGCCAGTAGTATCGGGACAGACTACTATGGCTACACCTTC.

The chain carries TRBV5-6 and TRBJ2-7, with D possibly called TRBD1 or TRBD2 (5 bases each). The CDR3 is made up of 14 amino acids. Trimming took 4 bases from V and 5 from J, leaving 16 bases between them. The V gene's germline CDR1 is SGHDT and CDR2 YYEEEE. CDR3 sequence (DNA): TGTGCCAGCAGCGGAATGGGACGGGCCAACGAGCAGTACTTC. The encoded protein is CASSGMGRANEQYF.

The CDR3 coding sequence is TGTGCCAGCAGCCCCCGCGGGGGCACCGGGACTAGTAGTACGGATACGCAGTATTTT. Protein: CASSPRGGTGTSSTDTQYF. V usage is TRBV3-1 and J usage is TRBJ2-3, with TRBD2 identical over 8 bases. The CDR3 contains 19 residues. After removal of 4 bases from V and 6 bases from J, the junction contained 21 bases not matched to a gene. Germline V gene data show CDR1 as LGHDT and CDR2 as YNNKEL (reference sequence).

This chain joins TRBV29-1 and TRBJ2-3; D is unclear. Per germline, CDR1 SQVTM and CDR2 ANQGSEA. Trimming cost V 6 bases and J 2 bases, with 15 bases left between them. This CDR3 region has 14 residues. The CDR3 nucleotides are TGCAGCGTATGCCCCCCGGACCCCACAGATACGCAGTATTTT. Protein product: CSVCPPDPTDTQYF.

The chain carries TRBV16 and TRBJ2-6, with 8 bases matching TRBD1. V gave up 7 bases and J gave up 0 bases; unmatched junction bases: 11. Germline V gene lookup returns CDR1 KGHSY and CDR2 FQNENV. The CDR3 extends over 18 amino acids. CDR3 protein: CASTRTGIFYSGANVLTF. In DNA, the CDR3 is TGTGCCAGCACCCGGACAGGGATTTTCTACTCTGGGGCCAACGTCCTGACTTTC.

This chain joins TRBV29-1 and TRBJ1-1; D gene uncertain. Germline V gene sequence: CDR1 SQVTM, CDR2 ANQGSEA. The length of the CDR3 is 12 residues. The V gene lost 2 bases and the J gene lost 2 bases, with 6 bases spanning the gap. In nucleotides, the CDR3 is TGCAGCGTTGAATTGGGTAACACTGAAGCTTTCTTT. It translates to CSVELGNTEAFF.

The rearrangement joins TRBV18 to TRBJ2-1; D unclear. Germline assignment: CDR1 KGHSH and CDR2 LQKENI. CDR3 length equals 16 residues. With 2 bases removed from V and 0 bases from J, the gap between germline ends came to 11 bases. CDR3 in amino acids: CASSPRQANSYNEQFF. For the CDR3, the DNA is TGTGCCAGCTCACCAAGGCAAGCGAACTCCTACAATGAGCAGTTCTTC.

The chain combines TRBV6-5 with TRBJ2-1; D remains unclear. With 6 bases removed from V and 2 bases from J, the gap between germline ends came to 5 bases. Germline V lookup: CDR1 MNHEY, CDR2 SVGAGI. This CDR3 spans 12 amino acids. CDR3 bases: TGTGCCAGCAGAACAACCTACAATGAGCAGTTCTTC. Protein: CASRTTYNEQFF.

The chain combines TRBV5-6 with TRBJ2-1, with D unresolved. CDR3 length: 12 amino acids. Trimming took off 0 bases at V and 10 bases at J, with 8 bases between the two ends. Germline assignment: CDR1 SGHDT and CDR2 YYEEEE. The CDR3 spells CASSLEMGEQFF. Here the CDR3 DNA reads TGTGCCAGCAGCTTGGAAATGGGCGAGCAGTTCTTC. Full variable domain (outside the CDR3, taken from reference TRBV5-6 and TRBJ2-1): DAGVTQSPTHLIKTRGQQVTLRCSPKSGHDTVSWYQQALGQGPQFIFQYYEEEERQRGNFPDRFSGHQFPNYSSELNVNALLLGDSALYLCASSLEMGEQFFGPGTRLTVL.

V gene TRBV5-4 combines with J gene TRBJ2-2; D might be TRBD1 (6 bases). From germline, CDR1 is SGHNT and CDR2 YYREEE (reference sequence). Trimming stripped 4 bases from V and 7 bases from J, with 8 bases between. The CDR3 is 12 amino acids. The CDR3 protein is CASSQDSGELFF. CDR3 DNA: TGTGCCAGCAGCCAGGACAGCGGGGAGCTGTTTTTT.

This clonotype was picked up a small number of times. The chain is built from TRBV11-2 and TRBJ2-1; no clear D. This CDR3 region has 12 residues. With 3 bases removed from V and 7 bases from J, the gap between germline ends came to 7 bases. CDR1 is SGHAT and CDR2 is FQNNGV in the germline V gene. For the CDR3, the DNA is TGTGCCAGCAGCTTTGAAGGGAATGAGCAGTTCTTC. As protein: CASSFEGNEQFF.

The chain uses TRBV19 and TRBJ2-1, with D possibly being TRBD1 (6 bases). Germline V gives CDR1 LNHDA, CDR2 SQIVND (reference sequence). V gave up 3 bases and J gave up 5 bases, with 8 bases separating them. The CDR3 sequence is 13 residues long. This CDR3 is CASSMTGDNEQFF. The CDR3 DNA reads as TGTGCCAGTAGTATGACAGGAGACAATGAGCAGTTCTTC.

This sequence joins TRBV6-2 or TRBV6-3 and TRBJ2-2, with D possibly being TRBD2 (6 bases). Germline assignment: CDR1 MNHEY and CDR2 SVGEGT. This CDR3 is 13 amino acids long. Trimming left V 7 bases short and J 6 bases short, with 12 bases between. CDR3 sequence reads: CASIPRGSGELFF. In nucleotides, the CDR3 is TGTGCCAGCATCCCGCGGGGTTCCGGGGAGCTGTTTTTT.

In its sample, this clonotype was seen once. V usage is TRBV29-1 and J usage is TRBJ2-1; 8 bases map to TRBD1. The CDR3 runs 14 residues. J gave up 2 bases and V 6 bases, and 6 bases lay outside the gene matches. CDR1 and CDR2 (germline): SQVTM, ANQGSEA. Here the CDR3 DNA reads TGCAGCGTGCCGCCAGGGGGCACCTACAATGAGCAGTTCTTC. Protein product: CSVPPGGTYNEQFF.

The genes are TRBV27 and TRBJ2-7; 10 bases align to TRBD1. The CDR3 covers 15 residues. The V segment lost 2 bases and the J segment 5 bases; nucleotides outside the gene matches: 6. Looked up from germline, CDR1 is MNHEY and CDR2 is SMNVEV (reference sequence). The CDR3 DNA reads TGTGCCAGCAGTTTAGGGACAGGGGACTTAAACGAGCAGTACTTC. Amino acid sequence: CASSLGTGDLNEQYF.

The V and J genes are TRBV3-1 and TRBJ2-3; D is ambiguous. Germline V gene data show CDR1 as LGHDT and CDR2 as YNNKEL (reference sequence). V lost 2 bases and J 6 bases, leaving 12 bases between the germline ends. The CDR3 totals 14 residues. CDR3 bases: TGTGCCAGCAGCCAAAGGACCCGGGCGGATACGCAGTATTTT. Its protein product is CASSQRTRADTQYF.

Notes on this clonotype: The junction departs from germline at one end; a sequencing error may be responsible. The chain recombines TRBV7-9 with TRBJ1-1; TRBD1 matches 9 bases. This CDR3 has 16 amino acids. Germline V lookup: CDR1 SEHNR, CDR2 FQNEAQ (reference sequence). In DNA form, the CDR3 reads TGTGCCAGCAGCGCGAATTCCGGGACAGGGAACCCTGAAGCTTTCTTT. This encodes CASSANSGTGNPEAFF.

J is TRBJ1-1 and V is TRBV7-9; weak D call: TRBD1 (6 bases). V shed 1 base and J shed 9 bases, with 12 bases lying between them. Looked up from germline, CDR1 is SEHNR and CDR2 is FQNEAQ (reference sequence). The CDR3 runs to 13 residues. The CDR3 reads CASSLVGQHQAFF. The DNA for the CDR3 is TGTGCCAGCAGCTTAGTCGGACAGCATCAAGCTTTCTTT.

This chain connects TRBV7-8 to TRBJ2-1; TRBD2 matches at 13 bases. Germline CDR1 and CDR2: SGHVS and FQNEAQ. CDR3 length: 17 amino acids. V was clipped by 4 bases and J by 3 bases; unmatched bases: 6. CDR3 bases: TGTGCCAGCAGCTCGGCGGGACTAGCGGGGCTCTACAATGAGCAGTTCTTC. As protein: CASSSAGLAGLYNEQFF.

This clonotype came up once. The chain couples TRBV5-1 to TRBJ2-3, with 10 bases identical to TRBD2. Germline V gene sequence: CDR1 SGHRS, CDR2 YFSETQ. The CDR3 sequence is 17 residues long. V lost 0 bases to trimming and J lost 2 bases; unmatched junction nucleotides: 6. This chain's CDR3 is CASSLVTLAGVTDTQYF. For the CDR3, the DNA is TGCGCCAGCAGCTTGGTCACCCTAGCGGGAGTCACAGATACGCAGTATTTT.